This T cell receptor beta chain was identified during a study of shared clonotypes between healthy human individuals. Regarding the study as a whole: Only blood samples were collected, and tissue repertoires likely differ.

With respect to this clone: What it binds is not known.

Original data processing: There were no quality scores in the junction-only immunoSEQ sequences, so filtering differed. The assay was immunoSEQ multiplex PCR, and TCRdb's table has in-frame clones only and misses some. V, J and clone size were drawn from that table, and D and trimming were deduced from the DNA. The repertoire includes about half a million clones, approximately 78% of them detected once, and about 12% sits in the top ten. Adult donors, all healthy and HIV-negative, had no recent acute infections or vaccinations. All participating donors were Caucasian adults from Nashville, Tennessee. CDR1 and CDR2 (germline): SGHRS, YFSETQ. V was clipped by 1 base and J by 1 base, with 11 bases between them. There are 15 residues in the CDR3.

Sequences were obtained from PBMCs. This clonotype was obtained from a woman in her forties in good health. Some clones in this sample may be carry-over from other donors' samples. This rearrangement joins TRBV5-1 to TRBJ2-5; D not resolved. The CDR3 DNA sequence: TGCGCCAGCAGCTTGTCGATGGCGGTCCAAGAGACCCAGTACTTC. As protein: CASSLSMAVQETQYF.